This TCR beta chain stems from a study of T-cell memory formation after mild COVID-19. Study-wide results and limits: For second-wave clones that peaked at day 37, SARS-CoV-2 specificity went unverified.

Details on this clonotype: Its antigen is not identified.

TCRdb re-called the 5' RACE reads with MiXCR, one entry per CDR3 protein. The repertoire has around 320,000 distinct CDR3 sequences, under 30% of them found once; the top ten carry about 14%. Germline V gives CDR1 KGHSH, CDR2 LQKENI. The CDR3 runs 16 residues. V was pared by 3 bases and J by 3 bases, with 8 bases of the junction left unmatched. This sequence originates from an adult woman who had mild COVID-19 (a few samples of this study predate the infection). Cell type and time point are not known. Sequencing used PBMCs or a T cell subset sorted from them (not recorded which). The chain has TRBV18 and TRBJ2-3, with 8 bases identical to TRBD2. CDR3 sequence reads: CASSPPSGSLTDTQYF. The DNA for the CDR3 is TGTGCCAGCTCACCTCCCAGCGGGAGTTTGACAGATACGCAGTATTTT.